One and the same sample provided the 20 T cell receptor beta chains below, sequenced in a study of blood T cell repertoires in COVID-19. Only in-frame clones appear in the TCRdb table, and some are missing; sequencing was by immunoSEQ multiplex PCR. The data show about 270,000 clones, less than 90% seen once. The sequencing sample was made of PBMCs or T cells enriched from blood (not recorded which). The receptors originated from a woman in her forties or fifties who had recovered from COVID-19.

V gene TRBV10-1 combines with J gene TRBJ1-1; a weak D match, TRBD1 (5 bases). V lost 3 bases and J 8 bases, leaving 16 bases between the germline ends. Germline V gene lookup returns CDR1 WNHNN and CDR2 SYGVQD (reference sequence). The CDR3 spans 14 residues. The CDR3 bases are TGCGCCAGCAGTGATTCATGGTCCCGGACAGAAGCTTTCTTT. Translated, it gives CASSDSWSRTEAFF.

The V call is TRBV19, the J call TRBJ1-2; TRBD1 agrees at 9 bases. Germline CDR1 and CDR2: LNHDA and SQIVND (reference sequence). V trimming: 2 bases; J trimming: 5 bases; junction bases outside the gene matches: 6. CDR3 size: 15 residues. As DNA, the CDR3 is TGTGCCAGTAGTATAAACAGGGGGCTATCTTATGGCTACACCTTC. Protein product: CASSINRGLSYGYTF.

The chain recombines TRBV10-3 with TRBJ1-1, with a possible D match to TRBD1 (5 bases). Germline CDR1 is ENHRY and CDR2 is SYGVKD. The CDR3 totals 13 residues. V lost 6 bases and J 1 base, leaving 9 bases between the germline ends. The CDR3, as DNA: TGTGCCATCAGCCCCGGACAGAACACTGAAGCTTTCTTT. Translated: CAISPGQNTEAFF.

The chain carries TRBV19 and TRBJ1-2; a weak D match, TRBD1 (5 bases). The germline V and J ends were trimmed by 4 bases and 4 bases, with 7 bases remaining between them. In germline, CDR1 is LNHDA, CDR2 SQIVND (reference sequence). This CDR3 contains 12 residues. This chain's CDR3 is CASSSGTYGYTF. The CDR3 bases are TGTGCCAGTAGTAGCGGGACCTATGGCTACACCTTC.

This clone was detected only a few times. The rearrangement joins TRBV4-3 to TRBJ2-1, with D possibly TRBD2 on 6 matching bases. Germline CDR1 and CDR2: LGHNA and YSLEER. V shed 0 bases and J shed 4 bases, with 10 bases lying between them. The CDR3 spans 15 residues. The DNA of the CDR3 is TGCGCCAGCAGCCAAGAGGACTATTCTTACAATGAGCAGTTCTTC. Encoded protein: CASSQEDYSYNEQFF.

The chain combines TRBV30 with TRBJ1-5, with a tentative D call TRBD1 (5 bases). This CDR3 is 15 amino acids long. Trimming stripped 2 bases from V and 8 bases from J, with 19 bases between. The V gene's germline CDR1 is GTSNPN and CDR2 SVGIG (reference sequence). CDR3 region: CAWSIGTGVREPQHF. The CDR3 DNA reads as TGTGCCTGGAGTATAGGGACGGGGGTAAGGGAGCCCCAGCATTTT.

V gene TRBV5-1 combines with J gene TRBJ1-1; D not resolved. V lost 4 bases, J lost 4 bases, and 17 bases lay in between. The CDR3 has 15 amino acids. CDR1 SGHRS and CDR2 YFSETQ come from the germline V gene. CDR3 in amino acids: CASSPASGFGTEAFF. The CDR3 DNA reads as TGCGCCAGCAGCCCCGCATCGGGGTTTGGCACTGAAGCTTTCTTT.

The chain employs TRBV7-9 and TRBJ2-3, with 10 bases lining up with TRBD2. Trimming took 4 bases from V and 10 from J; bases not matched to a gene: 2. The CDR3 is made up of 12 amino acids. The germline gives CDR1 SEHNR, CDR2 FQNEAQ (reference sequence). CDR3 sequence (DNA): TGTGCCAGCAGCTCTGGACTAGCGGCGCAGTATTTT. Translated: CASSSGLAAQYF. Drawing the rest from reference TRBV7-9 and TRBJ2-3, the complete variable domain is DTGVSQNPRHKITKRGQNVTFRCDPISEHNRLYWYRQTLGQGPEFLTYFQNEAQLEKSRLLSDRFSAERPKGSFSTLEIQRTEQGDSAMYLCASSSGLAAQYFGPGTRLTVL.

The rearrangement joins TRBV3-1 (or the pseudogene TRBV3-2) to TRBJ1-2, with 11 bases identical to TRBD1. There are 16 residues in the CDR3. J gave up 3 bases and V 4 bases, and 7 bases lay outside the gene matches. Germline CDR1 is LGHDT and CDR2 is YNNKEL (reference sequence). CDR3 in DNA: TGTGCCAGCAGCCGAGCGGACAGGGGGCAGGACTATGGCTACACCTTC. It is translated as CASSRADRGQDYGYTF.

V gene TRBV4-2 combines with J gene TRBJ1-2; possibly TRBD1 for D (6 bases). Germline lookup yields CDR1 LGHNA and CDR2 YNFKEQ. The CDR3 has 15 residues. V was clipped by 0 bases and J by 0 bases, with 8 bases between them. The CDR3 region has the DNA TGTGCCAGCAGCCAAGATCAGGGGCCTAACTATGGCTACACCTTC. It specifies CASSQDQGPNYGYTF.

The gene calls are TRBV12-3 or TRBV12-4 and TRBJ1-1, with 9 nucleotides matching TRBD1. The CDR3 length is 12 residues. V lost 5 bases, J lost 11 bases, and 6 bases stayed unmatched. CDR3 nucleotide sequence: TGTGCCAGCAGTCGGGACAGGGTGTTTGCTTTCTTT. Residues: CASSRDRVFAFF.

The chain carries TRBV28 and TRBJ1-2, with D possibly TRBD1 on 6 matching bases. This CDR3 is built from 14 residues. Trimming took off 5 bases at V and 5 bases at J, with 15 bases between the two ends. The V gene's germline CDR1 is MDHEN and CDR2 SYDVKM. The DNA of the CDR3 is TGTGCCAGCAGTCCCGGACAGACCTTTTATGGCTACACCTTC. This encodes CASSPGQTFYGYTF.

This chain uses TRBV28 with TRBJ1-5; 7 bases fit TRBD1. The V and J ends lost 4 bases and 2 bases, in that order; junction bases with no gene match: 2. This CDR3 contains 14 residues. Germline CDR1 is MDHEN and CDR2 is SYDVKM. The CDR3 region has the DNA TGTGCCAGCAGTTCGGGACAGCGCAATCAGCCCCAGCATTTT. This sequence encodes CASSSGQRNQPQHF.

The rearrangement joins TRBV2 to TRBJ2-1, with 13 nucleotides matching TRBD2. The CDR3 runs 14 residues. The germline V gene has CDR1 SNHLY and CDR2 FYNNEI. V dropped 6 bases and J dropped 6; count of bases not matched to a gene: 2. The CDR3 bases are TGTGCCAGCAGGGGGACTAGCGGGATCAATGAGCAGTTCTTC. Its translation is CASRGTSGINEQFF.

This chain uses TRBV28 with TRBJ1-6; 9 bases align to TRBD1. The germline gives CDR1 MDHEN, CDR2 SYDVKM. The CDR3 has 13 amino acids. The V segment lost 5 bases and the J segment 11 bases; nucleotides outside the gene matches: 4. For the CDR3, the DNA is TGTGCCAGCAGTAGCGGACAGGGGCCACCCCTCCACTTT. Its translation: CASSSGQGPPLHF.

V gene TRBV7-2 combines with J gene TRBJ2-2; 10 bases are shared with TRBD2. V shed 8 bases and J 4 bases; nucleotides not matched to a gene: 10. The CDR3 length is 16 residues. The germline V gene has CDR1 SGHTA and CDR2 FQGNSA. The CDR3 coding sequence is TGTGCCAGCTCCCGGACTAGCGGAACCCGCACCGGGGAGCTGTTTTTT. Its protein product is CASSRTSGTRTGELFF.

This clone was counted a single time. The chain carries TRBV11-2 and TRBJ1-5; D is unresolved. CDR1 and CDR2 (germline): SGHAT, FQNNGV. The CDR3 loop spans 13 amino acids. Trimming stripped 5 bases from V and 4 bases from J, with 9 bases between. The CDR3 sequence: CASSPQANQPQHF. The CDR3 DNA reads as TGTGCCAGCAGCCCCCAGGCTAATCAGCCCCAGCATTTT.

The chain has TRBV2 and TRBJ1-3; tentative D call: TRBD1 (6 bases). Germline V gives CDR1 SNHLY, CDR2 FYNNEI. Deletions cut 4 bases from V and 1 base from J, with 11 bases between. This CDR3 comprises 15 residues. In DNA, the CDR3 is TGTGCCAGCAGTGTCGGGACAAGGTCTGGAAACACCATATATTTT. Translated, it gives CASSVGTRSGNTIYF.

This clone was counted a single time. This chain joins TRBV9 and TRBJ1-3; no firm D call. V was shortened by 4 bases and J by 1 base, with 6 bases between the two germline ends. CDR3 length: 13 amino acids. The germline gives CDR1 SGDLS, CDR2 YYNGEE. As DNA, the CDR3 is TGTGCCAGCAGCTCACTTTCTGGAAACACCATATATTTT. It encodes CASSSLSGNTIYF.

The chain carries TRBV2 and TRBJ1-4, with TRBD1 matching over 8 bases. The germline CDR1 and CDR2 sequences are SNHLY and FYNNEI. V was pared by 2 bases and J by 4 bases, with 9 bases of the junction left unmatched. This CDR3 region has 17 residues. The CDR3 protein is CASSETYRGLGNEKLFF. CDR3 bases: TGTGCCAGCAGTGAAACCTACAGGGGGTTGGGTAATGAAAAACTGTTTTTT.